This TCR beta chain was observed in a study of T-cell memory formation after mild COVID-19. TCRdb analysed the 5' RACE reads with MiXCR anew, one entry per CDR3 protein. The data contain fewer than 500,000 distinct CDR3 sequences, more than 20% of them singletons. The CDR3 is 15 residues long. The germline CDR1 and CDR2 sequences are SGHDT and YYEEEE. V was clipped by 4 bases and J by 5 bases; unmatched bases: 9. This clonotype was observed a few times. The TCR was taken from an adult woman who had mild COVID-19 (a few samples of this study predate the infection). Cell type and time point are not known. Sequences were obtained from PBMCs or a T cell subset sorted from them (not recorded which). This sequence joins TRBV5-6 and TRBJ2-7; 10 bases fit TRBD1. CDR3 loop: CASSPGTGVFHEQYF. The CDR3 nucleotides are TGTGCCAGCAGCCCCGGGACAGGGGTGTTCCACGAGCAGTACTTC.